Listed below are T cell receptor beta chains from one sample, sequenced in a study of blood T cells in healthy people across ages. In TCRdb, the 5' RACE reads were re-called with MiXCR into one record per CDR3 protein. Of about 1.7 million distinct CDR3 sequences in the sample, 28% were seen once. The sequenced sample consisted of blood. The source is a woman aged 25 to 45 in good health. Both conserved end residues are part of each CDR3. A D gene is named only where the DNA matches it firmly. Expanded clones get a size class; other rows say once, few or many, or leave the size out.

>TRBJ2-4|TRBV20-1|many|TRBD1
CSALDRGKGKNIQYF
TGCAGTGCCCTCGACAGGGGAAAAGGCAAAAACATTCAGTACTTC
>TRBJ2-3|TRBV20-1|.|.
CSARVPSSDTQYF
TGCAGTGCTAGAGTCCCGAGTTCGGATACGCAGTATTTT
>TRBJ2-1|TRBV6-6|.|.
CASRDEVKANEQFF
TGTGCCAGCAGAGACGAAGTTAAAGCGAATGAGCAGTTCTTC
>TRBJ2-7|TRBV6-6|.|.
CASSYRPTDPYEQYF
TGTGCCAGCAGTTACAGACCTACGGATCCCTACGAGCAGTACTTC
>TRBJ1-2|TRBV29-1|few|.
CSSSTPTGKTNYGYTF
TGCAGCAGCAGCACCCCCACAGGGAAGACTAACTATGGCTACACCTTC
>TRBJ2-1|TRBV5-5|few|.
CASGAAVEQFF
TGTGCCAGCGGGGCAGCGGTTGAGCAGTTCTTC
>TRBJ2-7|TRBV20-1|many|TRBD2
CSARPLGGRSYEQYF
TGCAGTGCTAGACCCCTCGGCGGGAGGAGCTACGAGCAGTACTTC
>TRBJ2-7|TRBV28|few|.
CASSFSAGNGEQYF
TGTGCCAGCAGTTTTAGTGCTGGGAACGGCGAGCAGTACTTC
>TRBJ2-3|TRBV12-3/TRBV12-4|many|TRBD1
CASSLGQPPDTQYF
TGTGCCAGCAGCCTGGGACAGCCCCCAGATACGCAGTATTTT
>TRBJ2-1|TRBV3-1|.|.
CASSPGPGGEFNEQFF
TGTGCCAGCAGCCCCGGCCCAGGGGGGGAGTTCAATGAGCAGTTCTTC
>TRBJ2-3|TRBV11-2|few|TRBD2
CASSSTSGGIDTQYF
TGTGCCAGCAGTTCTACTAGCGGGGGTATAGATACGCAGTATTTT
>TRBJ2-3|TRBV7-7|few|TRBD2
CASNLAGGTQYF
TGTGCCAGCAACCTAGCGGGAGGCACGCAGTATTTT
>TRBJ2-7|TRBV12-3/TRBV12-4|many|TRBD1
CASTPARGFSEQYF
TGTGCCAGCACGCCGGCCAGGGGGTTCTCCGAGCAGTACTTC
>TRBJ1-1|TRBV9|.|TRBD1
CASSLAAGTAEAFF
TGTGCCAGCAGCCTAGCGGCAGGGACAGCTGAAGCTTTCTTT
>TRBJ1-1|TRBV4-3|few|.
CASSDMGADTEAFF
TGCGCCAGCAGCGACATGGGTGCGGACACTGAAGCTTTCTTT
>TRBJ2-5|TRBV20-1|once|.
CSSPVAGAHETQYF
TGCAGTTCTCCCGTAGCAGGAGCGCATGAGACCCAGTACTTC
>TRBJ2-1|TRBV12-3/TRBV12-4|many|.
CASLPRASGAYNEQFF
TGTGCCAGTCTCCCTAGGGCCTCGGGGGCATACAATGAGCAGTTCTTC
>TRBJ2-1|TRBV12-3/TRBV12-4|.|TRBD2
CASRTSGRFDEQFF
TGTGCCAGCAGAACTAGCGGGAGGTTCGATGAGCAGTTCTTC
>TRBJ2-1|TRBV20-1|few|TRBD2
CSARIAGGMRDNEQFF
TGCAGTGCTAGGATAGCGGGGGGGATGCGCGACAATGAGCAGTTCTTC
>TRBJ1-1|TRBV12-5|.|.
CASGLRDTEAFF
TGTGCTAGTGGTTTGAGGGACACTGAAGCTTTCTTT
>TRBJ2-1|TRBV10-3|.|.
CAISEFRGEQFF
TGTGCCATCAGTGAGTTTAGGGGTGAGCAGTTCTTC
>TRBJ1-4|TRBV20-1|few|.
CSARFLVSEKLFF
TGCAGTGCTAGATTTCTCGTAAGTGAAAAACTGTTTTTT
>TRBJ2-5|TRBV14|few|TRBD1
CASSLTGDGEETQYF
TGTGCCAGCAGCCTCACAGGGGACGGAGAAGAGACCCAGTACTTC
>TRBJ2-3|TRBV2|few|.
CASSAANTQYF
TGTGCCAGCAGTGCTGCGAATACGCAGTATTTT
>TRBJ2-7|TRBV14|.|.
CASSQGPQDEQYF
TGTGCCAGCAGCCAAGGGCCCCAAGACGAGCAGTACTTC
>TRBJ1-1|TRBV29-1|few|.
CSAGTNTEAFF
TGCAGCGCGGGAACGAACACTGAAGCTTTCTTT
>TRBJ2-3|TRBV11-2|.|.
CASSLVLSMDTQYF
TGTGCCAGCAGCTTGGTCCTGTCTATGGATACGCAGTATTTT
>TRBJ1-4|TRBV20-1|.|TRBD1
CSARPQGAATNEKLFF
TGCAGTGCTAGACCCCAGGGGGCAGCAACTAATGAAAAACTGTTTTTT
>TRBJ1-6|TRBV3-1|.|TRBD1
CASSQDGQGSSPLHF
TGTGCCAGCAGCCAAGACGGACAGGGAAGTTCACCCCTCCACTTT
>TRBJ2-1|TRBV12-3/TRBV12-4|.|.
CANSLGSTYNEQFF
TGTGCCAACAGTTTGGGCAGTACCTACAATGAGCAGTTCTTC